Listed here are 8 T cell receptor beta chains from one sample, sequenced in a study of shared clonotypes between healthy human individuals. Clones were sequenced by immunoSEQ multiplex PCR, and TCRdb holds only the in-frame ones, with some missing. The sample contains millions of clones, more than 90% of which appear only once. The sequenced sample consisted of naive CD4+ T cells sorted from blood. Subset: CD45RA+ positively selected. These receptor sequences come from a man aged 18 to 30 in good health.

The chain links TRBV6-1 to TRBJ1-5; D gene uncertain. From germline, CDR1 is MNHNS and CDR2 SASEGT. There are 15 residues in the CDR3. The V end was cut by 4 bases, the J end by 2 bases, with 12 bases between. This CDR3 reads CASSATPVGNQPQHF. The CDR3 DNA sequence: TGTGCCAGCAGTGCCACCCCGGTAGGCAATCAGCCCCAGCATTTT.

This clone was detected once. The rearrangement links TRBV7-2 to TRBJ2-1; TRBD2 matches 7 bases. Germline CDR1 reads SGHTA; CDR2 reads FQGNSA. CDR3 length: 15 residues. J lost 7 bases, V lost 0 bases, and 6 bases had no gene match. The CDR3 DNA reads TGTGCCAGCAGCTTAGCGGGAGGGGTTTGGAATGAGCAGTTCTTC. This gives the protein CASSLAGGVWNEQFF.

With regard to this clone: At the DNA level, this CDR3 is encoded by other sequences in the same sample as well. This sequence joins TRBV5-1 and TRBJ2-1; weak D call: TRBD2 (6 bases). This CDR3 has 14 amino acids. Germline V CDR1 and CDR2: SGHRS, YFSETQ. The V end was cut by 0 bases, the J end by 2 bases, with 6 bases between. CDR3 coding DNA: TGCGCCAGCAGCTTGGGACTAGCCTACAATGAGCAGTTCTTC. Protein sequence: CASSLGLAYNEQFF.

The V call is TRBV6-4, the J call TRBJ1-6; D is ambiguous. The CDR3 loop spans 10 amino acids. Germline V gene data show CDR1 as MRHNA and CDR2 as SNTAGT. The V and J ends lost 10 bases and 8 bases respectively, with 6 bases between them. The CDR3 region has the DNA TGTGCCAACAAGGATTCACCCCTCCACTTT. This gives the protein CANKDSPLHF.

The chain links TRBV5-4 to TRBJ1-2; D may be TRBD1 (5 bases). The CDR3 length is 13 residues. The V gene's germline CDR1 is SGHNT and CDR2 YYREEE (reference sequence). Trimming stripped 4 bases from V and 4 bases from J, with 11 bases between. CDR3 sequence (DNA): TGTGCCAGCAGCCCCGTGGGGGTCTATGGCTACACCTTC. Translation gives CASSPVGVYGYTF.

A word on this clone: The same CDR3 is also encoded by other DNA sequences in this sample. This chain connects TRBV6-5 to TRBJ1-5; D call uncertain. The ends were cut back, 0 bases at V and 6 bases at J, with 6 bases in the middle. Per the germline V gene, CDR1 is MNHEY and CDR2 is SVGAGI. The CDR3 contains 13 residues. The CDR3 protein is CASSYSRSQPQHF. DNA of the CDR3: TGTGCCAGCAGTTACTCGAGGAGTCAGCCCCAGCATTTT.

The chain joins TRBV11-2 to TRBJ2-1; no clear D. The V gene lost 0 bases and the J gene lost 5 bases, with 8 bases spanning the gap. The length of the CDR3 is 14 residues. Germline CDR1 is SGHAT and CDR2 is FQNNGV. CDR3 coding DNA: TGTGCCAGCAGCTTAGACACGGCCCACAATGAGCAGTTCTTC. This gives the protein CASSLDTAHNEQFF.

The chain carries TRBV18 and TRBJ2-6, with TRBD1 matching 9 bases. The V gene end was trimmed by 6 bases and the J gene end by 3 bases; junction bases not matched to a gene: 9. The CDR3 length is 17 residues. Germline V lookup: CDR1 KGHSH, CDR2 LQKENI. The CDR3 coding sequence is TGTGCCAGCTCGTCCCAACAGGGGGCAAGTGGGGCCAACGTCCTGACTTTC. Encoded protein: CASSSQQGASGANVLTF.